Below are 25 T cell receptor beta chains sequenced from a single sample in a study of T-cell memory formation after mild COVID-19. A single record per CDR3 protein comes from TCRdb applying MiXCR to the 5' RACE reads. The sample has 400,000 or so distinct CDR3 sequences, roughly 20% seen once; the top ten hold roughly an eighth. Specimen: PBMCs or a T cell subset sorted from them (not recorded which). All receptors come from an adult woman who had mild COVID-19 (a few samples of this study predate the infection). Cell type and time point are not known.

This clonotype turned up a few times. The chain joins TRBV12-3 or TRBV12-4 to TRBJ2-2; unclear D gene. The CDR3 has 13 amino acids. The ends were cut back, 5 bases at V and 8 bases at J, with 12 bases in the middle. Here the CDR3 reads CASSLGSWGELFF. CDR3 in DNA: TGTGCCAGCAGTCTCGGATCCTGGGGGGAGCTGTTTTTT.

This chain connects TRBV5-5 to TRBJ1-6; D remains unclear. Germline V lookup: CDR1 SGHKS, CDR2 YYEKEE (reference sequence). The CDR3 spans 14 residues. V lost 2 bases, J lost 5 bases, and 8 bases lay in between. CDR3 amino acids: CASSFRQNNSPLHF. CDR3 DNA: TGTGCCAGCAGCTTCCGGCAGAATAATTCACCCCTCCACTTT.

The CDR3 reads CASHSGTLESDTIYF. CDR3 DNA sequence: TGTGCCAGCCACTCCGGGACACTTGAGTCAGACACCATATATTTT. The chain carries TRBV6-5 and TRBJ1-3, with D possibly being TRBD1 (6 bases). CDR3 size: 15 residues. Between the trimmed V and J ends, which lost 8 bases and 8 bases, there was a span of 22 bases. Germline CDR1 and CDR2: MNHEY and SVGAGI.

This clonotype turned up a few times. V and J are TRBV5-1 and TRBJ2-7; 9 positions agree with TRBD2. The CDR3 totals 15 residues. CDR1 and CDR2 (germline): SGHRS, YFSETQ. Trimming took 0 bases from V and 1 from J; bases not matched to a gene: 2. In DNA, the CDR3 is TGCGCCAGCAGCTTGGAGCGGGGGGCGTCCTACGAGCAGTACTTC. Translation: CASSLERGASYEQYF. Filled out from reference TRBV5-1 and TRBJ2-7, the complete variable domain reads KAGVTQTPRYLIKTRGQQVTLSCSPISGHRSVSWYQQTPGQGLQFLFEYFSETQRNKGNFPGRFSGRQFSNSRSEMNVSTLELGDSALYLCASSLERGASYEQYFGPGTRLTVT.

The chain is built from TRBV25-1 and TRBJ1-1; no definite D call. Trimming removed 6 bases at V and 6 bases at J, with 8 bases between. This CDR3 comprises 11 residues. Germline lookup yields CDR1 MGHDK and CDR2 SYGVNS. CDR3 protein: CASRFRAEAFF. The CDR3 DNA reads TGTGCCAGCAGGTTCCGAGCTGAAGCTTTCTTT.

In DNA, the CDR3 is TGTGCCAGCAGCCGGGATTCTGGGGAGCTGTTTTTT. As protein: CASSRDSGELFF. V usage is TRBV4-2 and J usage is TRBJ2-2; D is ambiguous. Germline V gene lookup returns CDR1 LGHNA and CDR2 YNFKEQ. Trimming left V 4 bases short and J 8 bases short, with 8 bases between. The CDR3 runs 12 residues.

This clonotype was seen a few times. The genes are TRBV20-1 and TRBJ1-2; D remains ambiguous. With 0 bases removed from V and 0 bases from J, the gap between germline ends came to 11 bases. This CDR3 is built from 15 residues. The germline V gene encodes CDR1 DFQATT and CDR2 SNEGSKA (reference sequence). DNA for the CDR3: TGCAGTGCTAGAGATACAAGGGCAACTAACTATGGCTACACCTTC. Its translation: CSARDTRATNYGYTF.

The table lists this clonotype with a few counts. The V and J genes are TRBV12-3 or TRBV12-4 and TRBJ2-3; no clear D gene. The CDR3 extends over 13 amino acids. Trimming shortened V by 3 bases and J by 6 bases, and 10 bases separated the two germline ends. The CDR3, as DNA: TGTGCCAGCAGTTTCCCCCCCCCCGATACGCAGTATTTT. Translation: CASSFPPPDTQYF.

This clonotype was observed a few times. J is TRBJ2-5 and V is TRBV5-1, with a tentative D call TRBD2 (5 bases). The CDR3 runs to 14 residues. Trimming shortened V by 0 bases and J by 0 bases, and 6 bases separated the two germline ends. Germline V gives CDR1 SGHRS, CDR2 YFSETQ. CDR3 protein: CASSLVANQETQYF. CDR3 sequence (DNA): TGCGCCAGCAGCTTGGTAGCGAACCAAGAGACCCAGTACTTC.

The CDR3 spells CASSVEGDRSYYGYTF. As DNA, the CDR3 is TGTGCCAGCAGCGTAGAGGGGGACAGAAGTTACTATGGCTACACCTTC. The chain has TRBV9 and TRBJ1-2; 7 bases agree with TRBD1. CDR1 and CDR2 from the germline V gene are SGDLS and YYNGEE. CDR3 length: 16 residues. The J segment lost 3 bases and the V segment lost 0 bases, leaving 8 bases of the junction unmatched.

This clonotype was found a few times. The V gene is TRBV12-3 or TRBV12-4, the J gene TRBJ2-7; 8 nucleotides line up with TRBD1. The CDR3 consists of 14 residues. Germline trimming cut 3 bases from V and 4 bases from J; bases unmatched to any gene: 5. The CDR3: CASSFTGGGYEQYF. CDR3 in DNA: TGTGCCAGCAGTTTCACAGGGGGTGGGTACGAGCAGTACTTC.

The chain combines TRBV4-2 with TRBJ2-3, with D hard to call. Trimming stripped 0 bases from V and 2 bases from J, with 9 bases between. The CDR3 has 15 residues. In germline, CDR1 is LGHNA, CDR2 YNFKEQ. In nucleotides, the CDR3 is TGTGCCAGCAGCCAAGATTGGGCCCCCACAGATACGCAGTATTTT. Amino acids: CASSQDWAPTDTQYF.

This clonotype was recorded many times. The chain combines TRBV7-9 with TRBJ2-1, with 8 bases lining up with TRBD2. CDR3 length: 15 amino acids. J was trimmed by 3 bases and V by 6 bases; bases with no gene match: 7. CDR1 is SEHNR, CDR2 FQNEAQ, per germline (reference sequence). The CDR3 DNA follows: TGTGCCAGCAGTCTGACGGCGGGAGGCTACAATGAGCAGTTCTTC. It specifies CASSLTAGGYNEQFF.

This sequence joins TRBV9 and TRBJ2-7, with 8 nucleotides matching TRBD2. The length of the CDR3 is 17 residues. Germline V CDR1 and CDR2: SGDLS, YYNGEE. J lost 5 bases, V lost 0 bases, and 13 bases had no gene match. The CDR3 DNA follows: TGTGCCAGCAGCGTAGGACTAGCGCTACGGAGTTCTGACGAGCAGTACTTC. It yields the protein CASSVGLALRSSDEQYF.

This clonotype turned up a few times. The genes are TRBV7-9 and TRBJ1-1; weak D call: TRBD1 (5 bases). Germline values: CDR1 SEHNR, CDR2 FQNEAQ (reference sequence). V lost 5 bases, J lost 1 base, and 11 bases lay in between. The CDR3 extends over 14 amino acids. CDR3 DNA: TGTGCCAGCAGCGTCACAGGTAGGAACACTGAAGCTTTCTTT. Translated: CASSVTGRNTEAFF. The entire variable domain, with the rest obtained from reference TRBV7-9 and TRBJ1-1, is as follows: DTGVSQNPRHKITKRGQNVTFRCDPISEHNRLYWYRQTLGQGPEFLTYFQNEAQLEKSRLLSDRFSAERPKGSFSTLEIQRTEQGDSAMYLCASSVTGRNTEAFFGQGTRLTVV.

The chain links TRBV6-5 to TRBJ2-3; no clear D. Germline lookup yields CDR1 MNHEY and CDR2 SVGAGI. The CDR3 is 13 amino acids. V lost 0 bases, J lost 4 bases, and 5 bases lay in between. The CDR3 sequence: CASSYSNADTQYF. The CDR3 DNA reads as TGTGCCAGCAGTTACTCGAATGCAGATACGCAGTATTTT.

There are a few counts of this clonotype. V is TRBV4-2 and J is TRBJ2-3, with TRBD2 matching 8 bases. Looked up from germline, CDR1 is LGHNA and CDR2 is YNFKEQ. Germline trimming cut 8 bases from V and 4 bases from J; bases unmatched to any gene: 5. The CDR3 totals 13 residues. The CDR3 here is CASGSGNSDTQYF. The CDR3 nucleotides read TGTGCCAGCGGTAGCGGGAACTCAGATACGCAGTATTTT.

The rearrangement links TRBV20-1 to TRBJ2-1; TRBD2 agrees at 10 bases. Per the germline V gene, CDR1 is DFQATT and CDR2 is SNEGSKA (reference sequence). The CDR3 is made up of 13 amino acids. V lost 7 bases and J lost 3; bases outside the gene matches: 3. CDR3 coding DNA: TGCAGTGTACTAGCGGGGAGCTACAATGAGCAGTTCTTC. Encoded protein: CSVLAGSYNEQFF.

This sequence joins TRBV7-2 and TRBJ2-2, with D tentatively TRBD1 (5 bases). Germline V gives CDR1 SGHTA, CDR2 FQGNSA. V was cut by 1 base and J by 4 bases, with 10 bases left in between. The CDR3 loop spans 15 amino acids. The CDR3, as DNA: TGTGCCAGCAGCTTAGTCGGGCAGGGCACCGGGGAGCTGTTTTTT. This codes for CASSLVGQGTGELFF.

The CDR3 reads CASSEGLRDLSLPYVQYF. The CDR3 DNA is TGTGCCAGCAGCGAGGGGCTCCGGGACCTAAGTTTGCCCTATGTTCAGTACTTC. The chain is built from TRBV6-2 or TRBV6-3 and TRBJ2-4; either TRBD1 or TRBD2 may fit D (5 bases each). CDR3 length equals 18 residues. Germline CDR1 reads MNHEY; CDR2 reads SVGEGT. The V gene lost 6 bases and the J gene lost 11 bases, with 32 bases spanning the gap.

The chain has TRBV7-2 and TRBJ1-2; 9 nucleotides match TRBD1. The CDR3 is 15 amino acids. V was clipped by 4 bases and J by 8 bases; unmatched bases: 11. Germline assignment: CDR1 SGHTA and CDR2 FQGNSA. In nucleotides, the CDR3 is TGTGCCAGCAGCTACCAGGGACAGGGAAGTGGGGGCTACACCTTC. It specifies CASSYQGQGSGGYTF.

This clonotype was seen once. The V call is TRBV12-3 or TRBV12-4, the J call TRBJ1-2; 7 bases line up with TRBD1. The V segment lost 0 bases and the J segment 6 bases; nucleotides outside the gene matches: 1. CDR3 length equals 13 residues. The CDR3 reads CASSLARGNGYTF. DNA for the CDR3: TGTGCCAGCAGTTTAGCCAGGGGGAATGGCTACACCTTC.

In this sample, this clonotype turned up a few times. The chain joins TRBV18 to TRBJ2-5, with 7 positions matching TRBD2. CDR1 is KGHSH, CDR2 LQKENI, per germline. The J segment lost 3 bases and the V segment lost 1 base, leaving 2 bases of the junction unmatched. The CDR3 loop spans 14 amino acids. The CDR3 DNA follows: TGTGCCAGCTCACCACTCCTAGCGGAAGAGACCCAGTACTTC. Its translation: CASSPLLAEETQYF.

J is TRBJ1-5 and V is TRBV29-1, with a weak D call TRBD1 (5 bases). V shed 5 bases and J shed 7 bases, with 15 bases lying between them. Germline V gene data show CDR1 as SQVTM and CDR2 as ANQGSEA. This CDR3 spans 13 amino acids. The CDR3 sequence: CSVTWGMGQPQHF. In DNA form, the CDR3 reads TGCAGCGTTACATGGGGGATGGGCCAGCCCCAGCATTTT.

The rearrangement links TRBV12-3 or TRBV12-4 to TRBJ1-2; D possibly corresponds to TRBD1 (5 bases). V dropped 0 bases and J dropped 8 bases, with 16 bases sitting between them. The CDR3 has 15 residues. CDR3 in DNA: TGTGCCAGCAGTTTAGCTCCCCAGGGAGTAGGGGGCTACACCTTC. It codes for CASSLAPQGVGGYTF.